This is a list of T cell receptor beta chains from one sample in a study of identical twins. TCRdb independently ran MiXCR on the 5' RACE reads; one entry per CDR3 protein. The table includes roughly 700,000 distinct CDR3 sequences, about 9.4% detected once. The same data also contributed to another study, on yellow fever vaccine responses in identical twins.

Sequenced: PBMCs. The receptors shown here come from a woman aged 18-29 years in good health. The CDR3 runs from the conserved cysteine through the conserved F or W. Each record gives: CDR3 DNA, CDR3 protein, CDR3 length, D gene, V gene, J gene, clone size. The D gene is left open where the match is weak. Clone size appears in some rows only: once, few, many, or a class for an expanded clone.

TGTGCCAGCAGCTTAGTAATTTTTTCTAGCGGGGGGACTTACCAAGAGACCCAGTACTTC	CASSLVIFSSGGTYQETQYF	20	TRBD2	TRBV11-2	TRBJ2-5	-
TGTGCCAGCAGAGGTGGGGGCCCCAATCAGCCCCAGCATTTT	CASRGGGPNQPQHF	14	-	TRBV28	TRBJ1-5	few
TGCAGTGCGAGGACTAGCGGGGGCTCTGCCTACAATGAGCAGTTCTTC	CSARTSGGSAYNEQFF	16	TRBD2	TRBV20-1	TRBJ2-1	-
TGTGCCAGCAGAAGAGGACGGTCCTACGAGCAGTACTTC	CASRRGRSYEQYF	13	-	TRBV6-2/TRBV6-3	TRBJ2-7	-
TGTGCCAGCAGCCAAGGGTCCCCGGGGGAGCAGTACTTC	CASSQGSPGEQYF	13	-	TRBV3-1	TRBJ2-7	few
TGTGCCAGCAGTTCGCTCCGACTAGCTTCAGATACGCAGTATTTT	CASSSLRLASDTQYF	15	TRBD2	TRBV6-2/TRBV6-3	TRBJ2-3	-
TGCAGCGTTGACCTAAGCCGTCCGGGTGGTATAGGTCCAGATGGCGAGCAGTACTTC	CSVDLSRPGGIGPDGEQYF	19	-	TRBV29-1	TRBJ2-7	many
TGTGCCAGCTCGGGCCGGCCCCGGGCCAACGTCCTGACTTTC	CASSGRPRANVLTF	14	-	TRBV6-2/TRBV6-3	TRBJ2-6	many
TGTGCCAGCAGCTTAGCCCCTCGGAGGCGAGGCGCTGAAGCTTTCTTT	CASSLAPRRRGAEAFF	16	-	TRBV7-9	TRBJ1-1	-
TGCAGTGCTAGAGATCAACTAGCGGGGGCCTACGAGCAGTACTTC	CSARDQLAGAYEQYF	15	TRBD2	TRBV20-1	TRBJ2-7	many
TGTGCCAGCAGGCCGTCCGGGACAGGGTTCACCTACGAGCAGTACTTC	CASRPSGTGFTYEQYF	16	TRBD1	TRBV12-3/TRBV12-4	TRBJ2-7	few
TGTGCTAGCAGCCCCCGGACTAGCGGGATTATGTCGAATGAGCAGTTCTTC	CASSPRTSGIMSNEQFF	17	TRBD2	TRBV7-7	TRBJ2-1	-
TGTGCCAGCAGCCTTACGGACTTAATCATGGGGGACGAGCAGTACTTC	CASSLTDLIMGDEQYF	16	-	TRBV14	TRBJ2-7	few
TGTGCCAGCAGTTTTGGGCTTTTCCTTGGGACCCCCCTTCAACGGGGGCTCTTC	CASSFGLFLGTPLQRGLF	18	-	TRBV12-3/TRBV12-4	TRBJ2-1	few
TGTGCCATCAGGGGGACAGGGATCTATGAAAAACTGTTTTTT	CAIRGTGIYEKLFF	14	TRBD1	TRBV10-3	TRBJ1-4	many
TGTGCCAGCAGTCGATGGACAGGGGTGAACACCGGGGAGCTGTTTTTT	CASSRWTGVNTGELFF	16	TRBD1	TRBV12-3/TRBV12-4	TRBJ2-2	few
TGTGCCAGCAGCCAAGATGGGGCAGCTTACTACGAGCAGTACTTC	CASSQDGAAYYEQYF	15	-	TRBV14	TRBJ2-7	few